The 4 T cell receptor beta chains reported below all come from one sample, sequenced in a study of spatial heterogeneity in lung cancer. Stated time point: sample taken at primary tumor resection. Tumor, nontumor lung or frozen PBMC supplied whole RNA, sequenced without sorting. TCRdb recomputed calls from the 5' RACE reads with MiXCR, one row per CDR3 protein. The sample lists roughly 4,600 distinct CDR3 sequences, around 20% occurring once. Specimen: normal lung tissue next to the tumor, collected at surgery. All receptors derive from a male donor with early-stage non-small cell lung cancer.

In this sample, this clonotype is medium-sized. A library made for alpha chains picked up this beta chain off target, so its size means little. The chain uses TRBV28 and TRBJ2-7; D is ambiguous. Germline CDR1 and CDR2: MDHEN and SYDVKM. V gave up 5 bases and J gave up 6 bases, with 11 bases separating them. CDR3 length: 12 residues. CDR3 DNA: TGTGCCAGCAGTCCCTCCGGTTCCGAGCAGTACTTC. Protein: CASSPSGSEQYF. Drawing the rest from reference TRBV28 and TRBJ2-7, the complete variable domain is DVKVTQSSRYLVKRTGEKVFLECVQDMDHENMFWYRQDPGLGLRLIYFSYDVKMKEKGDIPEGYSVSREKKERFSLILESASTNQTSMYLCASSPSGSEQYFGPGTRLTVT.

Concerning this clonotype: This beta chain appears as a stray read in a library generated for alpha chains; its size is not informative. J is TRBJ2-2 and V is TRBV29-1; TRBD2 might be the D (5 bases). V was shortened by 7 bases and J by 6 bases, with 15 bases between the two germline ends. CDR3 length equals 13 residues. CDR1 is SQVTM and CDR2 is ANQGSEA in the germline V gene. The DNA of the CDR3 is TGCAGCGCCAACTGGGGAGACTCCGGGGAGCTGTTTTTT. It yields the protein CSANWGDSGELFF.

This clonotype is medium-sized (0.01 to 0.1%). In a library made to pick up alpha chains, this beta chain is a stray read with a size that means little. The gene calls are TRBV12-3 or TRBV12-4 and TRBJ2-5, with D uncertain. CDR3 length equals 11 residues. The germline V and J ends were trimmed by 6 bases and 2 bases, with 4 bases remaining between them. This CDR3 reads CASRSQETQYF. For the CDR3, the DNA is TGTGCCAGCAGGTCTCAAGAGACCCAGTACTTC.

This clonotype has at least ten counts. This beta chain represents an off-target read in a library built for alpha chains; its size is of limited meaning. The chain uses TRBV6-6 and TRBJ2-3, with D perhaps matching TRBD1 or TRBD2 (5 bases each). Per germline, CDR1 MNHNY and CDR2 SVGAGI (reference sequence). CDR3 size: 14 residues. V was shortened by 3 bases and J by 4 bases, with 11 bases between the two germline ends. As DNA, the CDR3 is TGTGCCAGCAGTTATGGGATGGGGGCAGATACGCAGTATTTT. Its protein is CASSYGMGADTQYF.